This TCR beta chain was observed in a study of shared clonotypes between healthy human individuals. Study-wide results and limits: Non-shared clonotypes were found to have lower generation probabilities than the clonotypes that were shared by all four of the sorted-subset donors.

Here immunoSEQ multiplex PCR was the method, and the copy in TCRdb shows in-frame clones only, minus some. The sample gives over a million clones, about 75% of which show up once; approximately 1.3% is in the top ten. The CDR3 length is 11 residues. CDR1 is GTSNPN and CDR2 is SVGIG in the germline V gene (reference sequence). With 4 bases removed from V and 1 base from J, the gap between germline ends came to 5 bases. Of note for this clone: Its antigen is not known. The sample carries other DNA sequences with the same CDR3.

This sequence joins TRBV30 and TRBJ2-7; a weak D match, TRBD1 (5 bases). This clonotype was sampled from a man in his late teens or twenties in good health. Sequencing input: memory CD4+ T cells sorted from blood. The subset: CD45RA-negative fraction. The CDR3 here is CAWKGSYEQYF. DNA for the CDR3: TGTGCCTGGAAGGGGTCCTACGAGCAGTACTTC.